The text below deals with one T cell receptor beta chain. Its antigen is still unknown. Base qualities are not recorded, but no much larger clone differs from it by a single base. The data belong to a study of OX40 agonist ivuxolimab in advanced cancers. Regarding the research as a whole: Ivuxolimab was a fully human IgG2 agonistic monoclonal antibody targeting the costimulatory receptor OX40 (CD134). The paper reports the monotherapy dose-escalation portion (N of about 54 patients) of the phase I ivuxolimab trial. Of the roughly 51 dose-escalation patients, hepatocellular carcinoma was present in about 19, melanoma in around 15, renal cell carcinoma in 9 and head and neck cancer in 9. Peripheral TCRbeta sequencing was intended to test whether TCR sequence diversity was altered and clonal T-cell expansion was caused by ivuxolimab. Intravenous ivuxolimab was administered to patients every 2 weeks at six dose levels: 0.01, 0.1, 0.3, 1.5, 3 and 10 mg/kg. A male proportion of roughly 85% and a mean age of about 60 years, ranging from roughly 20 to 80, were recorded for the dose-escalation cohort. Partial responses occurred in three dose-escalation patients, of whom one had hepatocellular carcinoma and two had cutaneous melanoma. Prior anti-PD-1, anti-PD-L1 or anti-CTLA-4 therapy was permitted, and checkpoint inhibitors had been received by roughly 42% of dose-escalation patients.

Patients with autoimmune disease history or receiving systemic immunosuppression were excluded from the trial. Peripheral blood for TCR sequencing was drawn from every dose cohort at baseline, at cycle 4 day 1 and at cycle 7 day 1. Samples came from an open-label, multicenter, first-in-human phase I dose-escalation trial of ivuxolimab. Adults with locally advanced or metastatic melanoma, renal cell carcinoma, hepatocellular carcinoma or head and neck squamous cell carcinoma were enrolled in the trial. Before TCR sequencing, CD4+ and CD8+ T cells were separately sorted from peripheral blood. General findings and caveats noted by the study authors: In the 0.1-3.0 mg/kg groups, partial responders had among the lowest normalized peripheral clonal expansion, particularly in CD8+ T cells. The antigen specificity of the peripheral T cells that underwent clonal expansion was not determined. At doses of 0.1 to 3.0 mg/kg, clonal expansion of both CD4+ and CD8+ blood T cells was observed from baseline to week 6. Low levels of normalized T-cell clonal expansion were also seen in some patients who did not respond. After ivuxolimab, CD8+ T cells had more expanded clones than CD4+ T cells on average.

Relative to germline, V is 1 base shorter and J is 5 bases shorter, with 10 bases between their ends. As encoded in the germline V gene, CDR1 is SGHNT while CDR2 is YENEEA. Reading from cysteine to phenylalanine, the CDR3 counts 14 amino acids. Of the read, only the CDR3 DNA is kept; its 42 bases are in frame from base 1. Genomic DNA was extracted from sorted cells for sequencing of the TCRbeta CDR3 region. The immunoSEQ Assay was used for sequencing of TCRbeta CDR3 regions. Held by TCRdb, this immuneACCESS table contains in-frame sequences only and omits some clones. Under half of the omission traces to an unresolved V gene where checked; the cause of the rest is unknown. The sample table lists 59,000 or so clones, 65% to 90% of them with a count of one. The top ten hold around 3.6% of the sample.

Here the sequenced sample was CD4+ or CD8+ T cells sorted from blood, taken in a trial of the OX40 agonist ivuxolimab. The receptor comes from an adult with an advanced solid tumor such as melanoma, head and neck, liver or kidney cancer. The receptor chain draws on TRBV11-3 and TRBJ2-3, with TRBD2 as a weak D call on 6 bases. The sequenced DNA: TGTGCCAGCAGCTTAGGCGGAGGGCAAGATACGCAGTATTTT. It translates as CASSLGGGQDTQYF.